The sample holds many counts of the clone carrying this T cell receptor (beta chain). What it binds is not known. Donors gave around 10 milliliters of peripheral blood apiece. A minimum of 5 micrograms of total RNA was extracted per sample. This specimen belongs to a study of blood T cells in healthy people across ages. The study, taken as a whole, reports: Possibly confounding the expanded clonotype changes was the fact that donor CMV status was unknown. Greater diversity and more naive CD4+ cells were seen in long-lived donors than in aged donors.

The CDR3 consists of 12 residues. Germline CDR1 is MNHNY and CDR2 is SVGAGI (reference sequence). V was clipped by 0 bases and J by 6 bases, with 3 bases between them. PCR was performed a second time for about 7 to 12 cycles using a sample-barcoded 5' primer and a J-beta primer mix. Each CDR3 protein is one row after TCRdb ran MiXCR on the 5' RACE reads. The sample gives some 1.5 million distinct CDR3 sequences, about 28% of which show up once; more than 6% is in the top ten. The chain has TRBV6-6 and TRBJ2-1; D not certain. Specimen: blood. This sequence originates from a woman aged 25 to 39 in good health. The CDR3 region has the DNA TGTGCCAGCAGTTACTCAGGCAATGAGCAGTTCTTC. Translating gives CASSYSGNEQFF.